The entry below gives a single T cell receptor beta chain sequence along with its context. No antigen is known for it. No base-level quality is on record; no much larger clone is a single base apart. The library was made by the immunoSEQ multiplex PCR assay. A mixture of 60 forward primers for TCR Vbeta segments and 13 reverse primers for TCR Jbeta segments was used in the multiplex PCR. The CDR3 region of rearranged TCR beta genes was amplified from genomic DNA by a multiplex PCR assay. Amplified TCR beta libraries were sequenced as 87-base-pair reads on the Illumina HiSeq System. The published analysis was carried out like this. A later analysis counted tens of millions of unique TCR beta chains across the 670 or so repertoires, and roughly 11 million of these chains were shared by at least two donors. A nearest-neighbor algorithm error-corrected the raw reads and collapsed the reads into unique sequences, merging closely related sequences to remove PCR and sequencing errors. CDR3 sequences were aligned to IMGT reference sequences to assign V, D and J gene segments. For a sequence to be retained, at least a six-nucleotide match to both a V gene segment and a J gene segment was required. A rearrangement was called productive if the CDR3 had no stop codons and remained in frame with V and J, and every other rearrangement was called non-productive. Following IMGT convention, CDR3 was defined as the stretch from the second conserved V-encoded cysteine up to the conserved J-encoded phenylalanine. In an earlier analysis of roughly 610 of the donors, sequences lacking an unambiguous match to a single V gene segment were excluded. An earlier analysis of fewer than 750 of the donors classified V segments as functional when productive rearrangements were above 56.7% and as segregating when the standard deviation between donors was above 5%. A statistical classification framework was built to diagnose cytomegalovirus status from the catalog of TCR beta chain sequences. In a later analysis, TCR nucleotide sequences were compared against IMGT/GENE-DB human TR gene sequences so that V and J genes could be assigned. Using the TCRdist pipeline, a later analysis assigned CDR3 sequences along with most-parsimonious VDJ recombination scenarios. A later analysis defined each TCR beta chain by its CDR3 amino acid sequence plus V-gene family, and excluded reads lacking a unique V-gene family. In a later analysis, several hundred highly shared, low-generation-probability nucleotide sequences were removed to address suspected cross-contamination and a sequencing artifact. In a later analysis, a clonal expansion index for each public chain was calculated from normalized within-repertoire ranks of inferred template counts. In a later analysis, generation probabilities were computed with a VDJ recombination model fitted to out-of-frame rearrangements, and the resulting probabilities were checked against IGoR. A later analysis scored TCR-TCR, TCR-HLA and TCR-CMV co-occurrence with hypergeometric tests, applying a repertoire-size bias correction to TCR pairs. False discovery rates were estimated in a later analysis by permuting HLA or CMV assignments 20 times. A later analysis grouped co-occurring TCRs with DBSCAN, adding TCRdist sequence similarity when clustering within HLA-allele-positive subsets. Co-occurrence clustering excluded repertoires with fewer than 30,000 or more than 120,000 public chains, plus five with anomalous nucleotide sharing. This immuneACCESS table, as held by TCRdb, lists in-frame sequences with V and J called but not all clones. Of the missing ones, under half trace to an unresolved V gene in checked studies; the others have no known cause. V and J calls and clone size are those listed in that table; D and trimming were worked out from the DNA. The sample table records under 200,000 clones; 70% to 80% of these occur just once. 2% to 2.5% of the sample comes from the top ten.

These data come from a study of cytomegalovirus exposure and HLA in healthy donors (TCRdb year 2017). Study-wide context: According to an earlier analysis of 587 of the donors, about 170 million T cells yielded some 110 million unique TCR beta sequences and approximately 280 Gb of sequence data. In a later genetic analysis, genome-wide SNP genotypes for 398 of the 666 donors were used, and that subset was treated as a discovery cohort. A later analysis re-examined previously published TCR beta repertoires from several hundred donors and added high-resolution HLA genotyping to investigate patterns of TCR occurrence. Every repertoire in the discovery cohort had been generated on one and the same sequencing platform. The genetic ancestry cluster associated with self-reported Caucasian donors included around four fifths of the roughly 360 genotyped donors. Four to six DR-DQ haplotypes were handled as single units for association and clustering, since linkage in the cohort was strong. The later analysis used no new phenotypic data to find candidate immune exposures, relying instead on TCR beta sequences and their occurrence across donors. HLA typing covered class I and class II loci at four-digit resolution. A separate validation cohort of approximately 120 different subjects was used in addition to the roughly 700-subject first cohort. The study used immunosequencing to profile the T cell repertoires of approximately 630 subjects and linked those repertoires to cytomegalovirus serostatus. Among some 400 genotyped donors of the cohort, an average of approximately 240,000 unique TCR beta nucleotide sequences were sequenced per donor, around 20% of them non-productive. Typing coverage differed by locus: A, B, C, DRB1 and DQB1 were typed in roughly 620-630 donors, DQA1 in 500 to 550, DPA1 in around 610, and DPB1 in just under 490. To predict cytomegalovirus infection status, the study brought together high-throughput TCR immunosequencing, statistical association of individual TCRs with disease status, and machine learning. An early release that covered some 640 HLA-typed donors contained approximately 320 gigabases of sequencing data and approximately 85 million unique TCR sequences. Donor age, sex, ethnicity and CMV serostatus were collected together with the repertoire data. The aim of the study was to test whether cataloging public T cell receptors could identify signatures of past pathogen exposure. An earlier analysis of roughly 580 of the donors used high-throughput TCR beta sequencing to judge whether each TCR beta V gene segment behaved as functional or pseudogenic.

General study outcomes and caveats: CMV serostatus was the only immune exposure information available for the cohort. When HLA alleles, especially DR and DQ, strongly co-occurred, TCR associations were difficult to assign to individual alleles. According to a later analysis, TCR association rates differed among HLA loci, with DRB1 alleles showing the most associated TCRs and HLA-C alleles showing the fewest. Correlated functional status among segregating V segments might be attributable to linkage disequilibrium, but an unknown experimental factor could not be ruled out. A further reported finding was that TCR beta sequences accurately predicted the HLA-A and HLA-B alleles for most subjects in the first cohort. Because counts were too low, seventeen rarely observed V segments, including chromosome 9 orphons, were left out of the earlier analysis of over 550 of the donors. Because some donors lacked HLA typing at each locus, the association tests relied only on the typed subset. Cytomegalovirus status was reported to be diagnosed by the classifier with high specificity and sensitivity in both the original and validation cohorts. According to a later genetic analysis, donors in an Asian-associated ancestry cluster had fewer N-insertions in productive TCRs than the approximately 650-donor mean. At a false discovery rate of 0.05, a later analysis linked some 17,000 TCR beta sequences to specific HLA alleles. In an earlier analysis of about 540 of the donors, most TCR beta V segments were observed in productive rearrangements about 90% or about 30% of the time, broadly matching IMGT annotations. Some IMGT-functional V segments, including TRBV6-2 and TRBV6-3, could not be distinguished by the 87-base-pair reads and were therefore excluded. The authors suggested that the approach could potentially be generalized to other disease states and immunological phenotypes. The cohort was sequenced for TCR beta chains only, and without alpha or paired-chain data the features that could be detected were limited. A total of 150 to 200 TCR beta chains were listed by the study as associated with cytomegalovirus. Compared with equally common non-associated chains, HLA-associated TCR beta chains in a later analysis were more clonally expanded and had lower generation probabilities. A cluster of highly shared sequence variants was judged likely to represent a technical artifact of the sequencing pipeline. An association between a missense DCLRE1C variant and V-gene and J-gene trimming of TCR beta chains was found in a later genetic analysis and replicated in an independent cohort. The presence/absence analyses assumed that sequencing depth was roughly uniform across donors, and that assumption may not be true. According to a later analysis, parvovirus B19, influenza, CMV and Epstein-Barr virus appeared linked to several top co-occurrence clusters. Most TCR sequences were seen in very few donors, while some public TCRs were found in many individuals. In vitro tests confirmed that a few of the cytomegalovirus-associated TCR beta chains recognize cytomegalovirus antigens. According to a later analysis, most CMV-associated TCR beta chains appeared to be HLA-restricted, and the HLA associations seemed to be driven largely by CMV exposure.

The cohort comprised fewer than 750 healthy bone marrow donors. At the time of sampling, all cohort members were nominally healthy, though unrecorded immune exposures were likely present. The donor was CMV seronegative and belonged to the group of 380 or so seronegative cohort members. A peripheral blood sample was provided by each donor, and peripheral blood mononuclear cells were used for TCR beta sequencing. Genomic DNA was extracted from the blood cell samples with the Qiagen DNeasy Blood Extraction Kit. Trimmed from V: 4 bases; trimmed from J: 5 bases; junction bases lacking a gene match: 6. The CDR3, from cysteine to phenylalanine, totals 15 residues. The read is trimmed to its CDR3 DNA, 45 bases read in frame from base 1. For CDR1 and CDR2, the germline V gene lists SGHDT and YYEEEE.

The chain is assembled from TRBV5-6 and TRBJ1-6, with 7 middle bases fitting TRBD1. This sequence was found in a woman between 50 and 59 years old in good health and CMV-seronegative. The sequenced sample was PBMCs. CDR3 loop: CASSGGTVHNSPLHF. The DNA sequence reads TGTGCCAGCAGCGGCGGGACAGTCCATAATTCACCCCTCCACTTT. Reference TRBV5-6 and TRBJ1-6 genes cover what lies past the CDR3, so the full variable domain is DAGVTQSPTHLIKTRGQQVTLRCSPKSGHDTVSWYQQALGQGPQFIFQYYEEEERQRGNFPDRFSGHQFPNYSSELNVNALLLGDSALYLCASSGGTVHNSPLHFGNGTRLTVT.